This TCR beta chain comes out of a study of blood T cell repertoires in COVID-19. Study information: Both acute and convalescent COVID-19 samples were obtained from the United States, Italy and Spain.

As handled by the study authors: The assay estimated nucleated cells by amplifying reference gene primers. Assay used: immunoSEQ multiplex PCR; TCRdb lists only in-frame clones, some missing. The DNA gave D and trimming, while V, J and clone size come from that table. The sample includes around 200,000 clones, more than 80% of them seen just once. The CDR3 is made up of 13 amino acids. V shed 2 bases and J shed 8 bases, with 12 bases lying between them. Sequenced sample: peripheral blood. The gene calls are TRBV6-7 and TRBJ1-2; tentative D call: TRBD1 (6 bases). TRBV6-7 is an open reading frame, and its role is uncertain. The source of this sequence is a woman younger than 45 with COVID-19, enrolled during active disease. The chain's CDR3 is CASSYGGAWGYTF. The CDR3 bases are TGTGCCAGCAGTTACGGGGGGGCTTGGGGCTACACCTTC.